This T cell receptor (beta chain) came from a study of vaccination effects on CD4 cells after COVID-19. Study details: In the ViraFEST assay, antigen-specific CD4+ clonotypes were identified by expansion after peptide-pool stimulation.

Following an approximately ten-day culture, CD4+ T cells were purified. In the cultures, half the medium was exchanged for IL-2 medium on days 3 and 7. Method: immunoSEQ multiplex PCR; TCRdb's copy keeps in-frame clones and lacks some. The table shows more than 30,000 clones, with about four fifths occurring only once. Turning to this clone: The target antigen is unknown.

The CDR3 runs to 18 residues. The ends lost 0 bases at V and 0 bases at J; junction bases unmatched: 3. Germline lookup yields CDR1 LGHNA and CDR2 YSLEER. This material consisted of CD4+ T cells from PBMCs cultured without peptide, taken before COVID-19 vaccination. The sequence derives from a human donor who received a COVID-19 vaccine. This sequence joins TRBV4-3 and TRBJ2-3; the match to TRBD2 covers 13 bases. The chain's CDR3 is CASSQDVLAGGSTDTQYF. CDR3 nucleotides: TGCGCCAGCAGCCAAGACGTACTAGCGGGGGGGAGCACAGATACGCAGTATTTT.